This T cell receptor (beta chain) originates from a study of T cell responses to AZD1222 COVID-19 vaccine. About the research overall: Whether given at about 4 or about 12 weeks, second doses were pooled. Study outcomes and limitations: There were repertoire samples only from the period after the peak T cell response. In the spike-specific TCR repertoire, nearly half reportedly target unmutated variant regions. Most donors were white British, females outnumbered males, and clonal diversity was possibly underestimated.

This clone appeared a single time. Its antigen is undetermined. Assay used: immunoSEQ multiplex PCR; TCRdb lists only in-frame clones, some missing. This sample has about 170,000 clones; 90% occur once, and the top ten carry about 3%. Trimming at V came to 6 bases and at J to 7 bases, leaving 9 bases not matched to a gene. The CDR3 spans 14 residues. Germline V gene data show CDR1 as MNHEY and CDR2 as SVGAGI. The chain couples TRBV6-5 to TRBJ1-2; 9 bases are shared with TRBD1. The sequencing here drew on peripheral blood, taken on day 0 of AZD1222 vaccination. The receptor was derived from an adult in good health. This CDR3 reads CASRDRGTLGGYTF. CDR3 coding DNA: TGTGCCAGCAGAGACAGGGGGACCCTTGGTGGCTACACCTTC.